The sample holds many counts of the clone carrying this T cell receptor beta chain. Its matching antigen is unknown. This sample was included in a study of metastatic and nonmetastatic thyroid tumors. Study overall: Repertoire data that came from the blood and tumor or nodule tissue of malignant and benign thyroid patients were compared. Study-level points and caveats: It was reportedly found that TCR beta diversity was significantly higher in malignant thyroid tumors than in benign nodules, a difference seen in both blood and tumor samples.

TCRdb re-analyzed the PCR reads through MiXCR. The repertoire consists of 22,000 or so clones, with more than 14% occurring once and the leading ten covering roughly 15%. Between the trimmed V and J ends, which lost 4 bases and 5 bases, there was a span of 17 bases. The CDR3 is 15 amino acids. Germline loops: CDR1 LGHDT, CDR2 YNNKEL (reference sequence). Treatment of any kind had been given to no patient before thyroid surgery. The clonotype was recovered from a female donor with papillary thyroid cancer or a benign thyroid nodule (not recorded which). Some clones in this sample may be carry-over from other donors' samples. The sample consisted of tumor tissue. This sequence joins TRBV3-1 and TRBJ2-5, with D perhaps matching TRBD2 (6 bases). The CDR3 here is CASSPTRTSRETQYF. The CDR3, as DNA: TGTGCCAGCAGCCCCACCCGTACTAGCCGGGAGACCCAGTACTTC.